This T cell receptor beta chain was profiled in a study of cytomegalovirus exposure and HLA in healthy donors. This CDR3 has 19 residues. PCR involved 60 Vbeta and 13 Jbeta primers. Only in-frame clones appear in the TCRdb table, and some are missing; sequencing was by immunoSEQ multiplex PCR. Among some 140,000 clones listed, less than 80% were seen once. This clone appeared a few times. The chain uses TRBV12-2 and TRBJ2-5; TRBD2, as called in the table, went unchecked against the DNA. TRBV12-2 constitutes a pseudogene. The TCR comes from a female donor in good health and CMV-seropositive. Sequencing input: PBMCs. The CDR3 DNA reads TGTGCAAGTCGCTTAGGGGGACTAGCGGGAGGGCGAGTAGGAGAGACCCAGTACTTC. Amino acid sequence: CASRLGGLAGGRVGETQYF.